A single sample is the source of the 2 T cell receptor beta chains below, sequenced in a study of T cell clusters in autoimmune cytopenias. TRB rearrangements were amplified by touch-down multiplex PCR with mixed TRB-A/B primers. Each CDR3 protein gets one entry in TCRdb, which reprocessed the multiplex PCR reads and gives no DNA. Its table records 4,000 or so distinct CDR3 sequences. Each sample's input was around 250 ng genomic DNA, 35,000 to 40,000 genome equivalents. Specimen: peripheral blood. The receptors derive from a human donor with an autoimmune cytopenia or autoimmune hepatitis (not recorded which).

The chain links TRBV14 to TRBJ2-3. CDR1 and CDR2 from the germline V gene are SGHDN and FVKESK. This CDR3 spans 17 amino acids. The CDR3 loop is CASSDRRDSPSILTQYF.

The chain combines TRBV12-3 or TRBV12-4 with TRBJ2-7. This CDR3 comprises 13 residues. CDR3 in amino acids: CASSFLTRYEQYF.